This T cell receptor (beta chain) comes out of a study of cytomegalovirus exposure and HLA in healthy donors. Notes on the study in general: Most CMV-associated TCR beta chains appeared HLA-restricted in a later analysis. CMV antigen specificity of a few CMV-associated chains was confirmed in vitro.

Primers for the PCR totalled 60 Vbeta and 13 Jbeta. Profiled with immunoSEQ multiplex PCR; TCRdb holds only in-frame clones, not every one. Here the sample spans roughly 130,000 clones, 80% to 85% being singletons. Remarks on this clone: Antigen: not known.

The CDR3 spans 14 residues. In germline, CDR1 is MNHEY, CDR2 SVGAGI. Trimming cost V 6 bases and J 5 bases; bases outside gene matches: 6. The sequenced sample consisted of PBMCs. The clonotype comes from a man younger than 35 in good health and CMV-seronegative. The V gene is TRBV6-5, the J gene TRBJ1-3; 8 bases map to TRBD1. CDR3 amino acids: CASSHRGDRNTIYF. CDR3 DNA sequence: TGTGCCAGCAGCCACAGGGGGGACCGAAACACCATATATTTT.